This TCR beta chain was recorded in a study of T-cell memory formation after mild COVID-19. The overall study: Most TCR clusters belonged to a single donor. Whole-study findings and limits: A balance of CD4 and CD8 characterized clones contracting day 15 to 85, whereas later expanders leaned CD4+.

In its sample, this clonotype was seen a few times. Antigen: not known. The V and J ends lost 5 bases and 1 base respectively, with 13 bases between them. Germline assignment: CDR1 DFQATT and CDR2 SNEGSKA (reference sequence). This CDR3 is built from 14 residues. After 5'RACE with constant-segment primers, TCR alpha and TCR beta cDNA libraries carrying sample barcodes and UMIs were obtained. Using its own MiXCR run on the 5' RACE reads, TCRdb lists one record per CDR3 protein. The data show some 440,000 distinct CDR3 sequences, 25% seen once. The chain combines TRBV20-1 with TRBJ2-3, with D possibly being TRBD1 or TRBD2 (5 bases each). What was sequenced was PBMCs or a T cell subset sorted from them (not recorded which). The sequence came from an adult woman who had mild COVID-19 (a few samples of this study predate the infection). Cell type and time point are not known. DNA of the CDR3: TGCAGTGCTCTCGGGTTGGGGGGCACAGATACGCAGTATTTT. This codes for CSALGLGGTDTQYF.